This record looks at one TCR beta chain sequence and its context. This entry is derived from a study of blood T cell repertoires in COVID-19. Study summary: Donors in the United States, Italy and Spain gave samples during acute or convalescent COVID-19. Nucleic acid was either cDNA or gDNA, and it came from T cells, B-cell-depleted T cells, or PBMCs.

In the original workflow: Amplification of reference gene primers was used by the study to estimate nucleated cell counts. Sequencing was performed with immunoSEQ multiplex PCR; in TCRdb, only in-frame clones are kept and a portion is missing. The D gene and trimming were derived from the DNA, and the V and J assignments and clone size from that table. The table includes more than 150,000 clones, around 89% detected once. The TCR sequence derives from a man aged 45-65 years with acute or convalescent COVID-19. Sample: peripheral blood.

Here the CDR3 DNA reads TGTGCCAGTAGTGGGGCCGCCGCAACTAATGAAAAACTGTTTTTT. Its protein is CASSGAAATNEKLFF. The chain recombines TRBV19 with TRBJ1-4, with D possibly TRBD1 on 5 matching bases. CDR3 length: 15 residues. The ends were cut back, 5 bases at V and 0 bases at J, with 10 bases in the middle. CDR1 LNHDA and CDR2 SQIVND come from the germline V gene (reference sequence).